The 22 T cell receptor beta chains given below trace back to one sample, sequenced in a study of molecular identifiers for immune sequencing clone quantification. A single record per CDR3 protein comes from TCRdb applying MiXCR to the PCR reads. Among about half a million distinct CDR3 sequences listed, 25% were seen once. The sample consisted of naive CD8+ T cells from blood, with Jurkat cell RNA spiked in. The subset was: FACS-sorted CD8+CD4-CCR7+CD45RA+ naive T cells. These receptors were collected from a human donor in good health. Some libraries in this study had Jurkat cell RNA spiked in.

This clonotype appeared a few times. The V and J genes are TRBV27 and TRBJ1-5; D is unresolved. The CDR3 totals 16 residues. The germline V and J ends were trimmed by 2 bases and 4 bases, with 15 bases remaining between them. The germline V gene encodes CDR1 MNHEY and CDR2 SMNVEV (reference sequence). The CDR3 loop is CASSLQSSGSNQPQHF. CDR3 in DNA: TGTGCCAGCAGTTTACAGTCGTCAGGATCTAATCAGCCCCAGCATTTT.

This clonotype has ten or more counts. CDR3 in DNA: TGTGCCAGCAGTTTAGTCGGGGATTCCGAGCAGTACTTC. Protein sequence: CASSLVGDSEQYF. The V call is TRBV28, the J call TRBJ2-7; TRBD2 is a possible D gene (5 bases). CDR3 length: 13 amino acids. Germline CDR1 is MDHEN and CDR2 is SYDVKM. V was clipped by 2 bases and J by 6 bases, with 11 bases between them.

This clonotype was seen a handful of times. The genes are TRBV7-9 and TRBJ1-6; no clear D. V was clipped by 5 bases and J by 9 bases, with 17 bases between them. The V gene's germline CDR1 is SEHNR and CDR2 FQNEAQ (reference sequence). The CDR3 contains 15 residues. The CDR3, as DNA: TGTGCCAGCAGCCTCTCGGTGGGGTTAGGTTCACCCCTCCACTTT. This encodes CASSLSVGLGSPLHF. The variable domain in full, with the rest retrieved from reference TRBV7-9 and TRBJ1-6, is DTGVSQNPRHKITKRGQNVTFRCDPISEHNRLYWYRQTLGQGPEFLTYFQNEAQLEKSRLLSDRFSAERPKGSFSTLEIQRTEQGDSAMYLCASSLSVGLGSPLHFGNGTRLTVT.

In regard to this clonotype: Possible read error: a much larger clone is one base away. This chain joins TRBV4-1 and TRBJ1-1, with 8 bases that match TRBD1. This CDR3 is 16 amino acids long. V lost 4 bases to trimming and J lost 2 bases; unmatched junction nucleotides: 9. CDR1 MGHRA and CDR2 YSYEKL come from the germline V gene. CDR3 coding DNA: TGCGCCAGCAGCCCCCGACAGGGGCGCTCCAACACTGAAGCTTTCTTT. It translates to CASSPRQGRSNTEAFF.

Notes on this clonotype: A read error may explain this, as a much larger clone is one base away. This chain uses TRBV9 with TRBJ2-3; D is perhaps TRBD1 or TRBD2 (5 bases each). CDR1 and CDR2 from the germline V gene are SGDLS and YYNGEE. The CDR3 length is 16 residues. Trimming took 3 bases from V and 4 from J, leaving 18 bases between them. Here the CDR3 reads CASSAPQRPGPDTQYF. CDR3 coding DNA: TGTGCCAGCAGCGCCCCCCAAAGACCGGGACCAGATACGCAGTATTTT. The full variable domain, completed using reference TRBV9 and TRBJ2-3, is DSGVTQTPKHLITATGQRVTLRCSPRSGDLSVYWYQQSLDQGLQFLIQYYNGEERAKGNILERFSAQQFPDLHSELNLSSLELGDSALYFCASSAPQRPGPDTQYFGPGTRLTVL.

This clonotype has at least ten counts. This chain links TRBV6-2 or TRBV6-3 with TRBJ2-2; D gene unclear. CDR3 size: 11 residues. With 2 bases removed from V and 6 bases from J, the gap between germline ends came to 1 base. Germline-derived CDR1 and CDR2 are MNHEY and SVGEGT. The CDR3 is CASSYPGELFF. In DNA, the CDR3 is TGTGCCAGCAGTTACCCCGGGGAGCTGTTTTTT.

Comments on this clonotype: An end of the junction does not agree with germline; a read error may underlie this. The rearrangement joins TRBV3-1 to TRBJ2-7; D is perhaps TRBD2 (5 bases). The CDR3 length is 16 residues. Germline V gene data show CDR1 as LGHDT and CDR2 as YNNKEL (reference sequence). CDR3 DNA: TGTGCCAGCAGCCAGAAAGCGGAGCGGAGCTCCTACGCGCAGTACTTC. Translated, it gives CASSQKAERSSYAQYF.

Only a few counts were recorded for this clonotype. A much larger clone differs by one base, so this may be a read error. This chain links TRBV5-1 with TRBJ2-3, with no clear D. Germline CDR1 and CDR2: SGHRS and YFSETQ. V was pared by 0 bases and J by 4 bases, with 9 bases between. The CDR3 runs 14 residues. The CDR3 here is CASSLEVSADTQYF. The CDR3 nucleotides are TGCGCCAGCAGCTTGGAAGTGAGCGCAGATACGCAGTATTTT.

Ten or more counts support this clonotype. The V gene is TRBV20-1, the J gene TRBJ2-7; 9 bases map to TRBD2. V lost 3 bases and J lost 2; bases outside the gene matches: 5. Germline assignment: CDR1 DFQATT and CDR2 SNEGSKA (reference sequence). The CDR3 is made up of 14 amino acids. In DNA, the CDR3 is TGCAGTGCTAGTCTAGCGGGACCGGCCTACGAGCAGTACTTC. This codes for CSASLAGPAYEQYF.

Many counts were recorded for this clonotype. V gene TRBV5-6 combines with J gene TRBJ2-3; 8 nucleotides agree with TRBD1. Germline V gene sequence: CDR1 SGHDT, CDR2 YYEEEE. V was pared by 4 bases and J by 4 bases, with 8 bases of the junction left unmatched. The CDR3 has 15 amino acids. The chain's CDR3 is CASSPGQGMADTQYF. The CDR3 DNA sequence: TGTGCCAGCAGCCCAGGACAGGGAATGGCAGATACGCAGTATTTT.

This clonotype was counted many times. CDR3 sequence (DNA): TGCGCCAGCAGCTTGTACGCAGACTACGAGCAGTACTTC. This encodes CASSLYADYEQYF. The V and J genes are TRBV5-1 and TRBJ2-7; D is uncertain. Trimming took off 1 base at V and 3 bases at J, with 8 bases between the two ends. The germline V gene has CDR1 SGHRS and CDR2 YFSETQ. This CDR3 has 13 residues.

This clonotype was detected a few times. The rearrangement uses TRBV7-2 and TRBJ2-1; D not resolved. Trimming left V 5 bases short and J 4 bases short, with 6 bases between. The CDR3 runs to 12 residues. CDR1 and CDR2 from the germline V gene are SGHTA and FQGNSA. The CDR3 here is CASSHEYNEQFF. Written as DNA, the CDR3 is TGTGCCAGCAGCCACGAATACAATGAGCAGTTCTTC.

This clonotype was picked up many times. The CDR3 region has the DNA TGCAGCGTTGAAGAACGTAAGGGGAGATCCCTAGCCAAAAACATTCAGTACTTC. It is translated as CSVEERKGRSLAKNIQYF. V gene TRBV29-1 combines with J gene TRBJ2-4; D is perhaps TRBD1 or TRBD2 (5 bases each). The CDR3 has 18 amino acids. Between the trimmed V and J ends, which lost 0 bases and 0 bases, there was a span of 18 bases. Germline lookup yields CDR1 SQVTM and CDR2 ANQGSEA.

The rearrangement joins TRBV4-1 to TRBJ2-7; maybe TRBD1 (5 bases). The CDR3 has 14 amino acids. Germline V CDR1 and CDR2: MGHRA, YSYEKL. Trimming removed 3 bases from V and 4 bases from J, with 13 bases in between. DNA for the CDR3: TGCGCCAGCAGCCACGACAGCGTGGGATACGAGCAGTACTTC. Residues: CASSHDSVGYEQYF.

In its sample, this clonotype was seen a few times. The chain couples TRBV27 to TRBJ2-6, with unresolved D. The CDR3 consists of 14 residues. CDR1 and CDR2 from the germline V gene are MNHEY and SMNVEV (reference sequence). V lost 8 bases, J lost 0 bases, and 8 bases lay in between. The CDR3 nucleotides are TGTGCCAGCGGGCTGATCTCTGGGGCCAACGTCCTGACTTTC. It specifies CASGLISGANVLTF.

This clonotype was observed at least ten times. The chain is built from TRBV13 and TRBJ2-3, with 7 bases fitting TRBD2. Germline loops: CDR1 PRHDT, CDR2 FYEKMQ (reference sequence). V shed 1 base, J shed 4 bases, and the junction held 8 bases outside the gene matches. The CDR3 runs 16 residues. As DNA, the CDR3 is TGTGCCAGCAGCTTAGCGGGCGGGAGTGTATCAGATACGCAGTATTTT. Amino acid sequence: CASSLAGGSVSDTQYF.

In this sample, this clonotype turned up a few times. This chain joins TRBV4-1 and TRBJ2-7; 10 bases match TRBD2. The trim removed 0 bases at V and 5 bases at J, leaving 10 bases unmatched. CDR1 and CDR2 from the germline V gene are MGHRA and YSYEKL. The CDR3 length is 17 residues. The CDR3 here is CASSQEGSGRAKDEQYF. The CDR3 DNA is TGCGCCAGCAGCCAAGAAGGAAGCGGGAGGGCCAAGGACGAGCAGTACTTC.

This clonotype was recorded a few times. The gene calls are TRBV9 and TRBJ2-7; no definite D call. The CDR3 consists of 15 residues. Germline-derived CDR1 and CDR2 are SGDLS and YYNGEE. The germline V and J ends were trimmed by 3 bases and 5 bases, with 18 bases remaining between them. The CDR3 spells CASSALARPSHEQYF. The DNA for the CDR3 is TGTGCCAGCAGCGCCCTGGCCCGTCCTTCCCACGAGCAGTACTTC.

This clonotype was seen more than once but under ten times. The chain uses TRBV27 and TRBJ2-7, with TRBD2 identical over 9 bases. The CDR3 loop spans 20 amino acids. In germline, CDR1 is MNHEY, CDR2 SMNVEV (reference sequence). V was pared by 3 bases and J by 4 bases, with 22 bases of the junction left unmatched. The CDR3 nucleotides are TGTGCCAGCAGTTTCACGACGCCCTCCGAGACTAGCGGAGAAATGTACGAGCAGTACTTC. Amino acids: CASSFTTPSETSGEMYEQYF.

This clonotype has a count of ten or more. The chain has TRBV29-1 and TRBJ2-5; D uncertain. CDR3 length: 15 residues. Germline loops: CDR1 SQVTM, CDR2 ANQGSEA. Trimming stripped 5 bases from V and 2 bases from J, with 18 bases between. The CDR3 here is CSVSGLGLGQETQYF. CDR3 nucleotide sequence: TGCAGCGTTTCTGGGCTGGGCTTGGGGCAAGAGACCCAGTACTTC.

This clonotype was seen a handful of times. The CDR3 here is CASRGRENTEAFF. CDR3 DNA sequence: TGCGCGTCTAGAGGGAGAGAGAACACTGAAGCTTTCTTT. This rearrangement joins TRBV4-1 to TRBJ1-1; no clear D. This CDR3 is 13 amino acids long. Looked up from germline, CDR1 is MGHRA and CDR2 is YSYEKL.

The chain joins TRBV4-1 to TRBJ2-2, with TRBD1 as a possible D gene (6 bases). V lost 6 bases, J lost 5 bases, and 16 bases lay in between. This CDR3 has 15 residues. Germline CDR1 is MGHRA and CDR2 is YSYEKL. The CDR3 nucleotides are TGCGCCAGCAGACTTAAGGACAGAGCAACCGGGGAGCTGTTTTTT. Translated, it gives CASRLKDRATGELFF.